Below are 4 T cell receptor beta chains sequenced from a single sample in a study of human T cells and chemical hapten exposure. TCRdb passed the RACE reads through MiXCR, listing each CDR3 protein once. The table lists approximately 260,000 distinct CDR3 sequences, around 7.3% of them singletons. Time point here: pre-sensitization, week 0. The treatment here: therapeutic diphenylcyclopropenone sensitization with weekly scalp DPC. The sequenced sample was whole blood, obtained in connection with sensitization to the hapten diphenylcyclopropenone (DPC). The receptors originated from a man younger than 35 with alopecia areata. Some clones in this sample may be carry-over from other donors' samples.

This clonotype was seen only a few times. The V gene is TRBV11-1, the J gene TRBJ2-7; the match to TRBD1 covers 7 bases. The J segment lost 5 bases and the V segment lost 5 bases, leaving 6 bases of the junction unmatched. In germline, CDR1 is SGHAT, CDR2 FQDESV (reference sequence). The CDR3 is 13 amino acids. The CDR3 DNA follows: TGTGCCAGCAGCCGGGGTACAGGGGACGAGCAGTACGTC. It specifies CASSRGTGDEQYV.

This clonotype was seen many times. The rearrangement joins TRBV29-1 to TRBJ1-2; a weak D match, TRBD1 (6 bases). V lost 6 bases and J lost 4, with 18 bases in between. Germline V gives CDR1 SQVTM, CDR2 ANQGSEA. The CDR3 consists of 14 residues. This CDR3 reads CSVLTGLTGYGYTF. The CDR3 bases are TGCAGCGTCCTTACAGGGCTTACGGGCTATGGCTACACCTTC.

This rearrangement joins TRBV7-2 to TRBJ1-4, with 8 positions matching TRBD1. Germline assignment: CDR1 SGHTA and CDR2 FQGNSA. After removal of 4 bases from V and 8 bases from J, the junction contained 9 bases not matched to a gene. The CDR3 extends over 15 amino acids. This CDR3 reads CASSSSGGRGEKLFF. CDR3 in DNA: TGTGCCAGCAGCTCCTCAGGGGGCAGAGGCGAAAAACTGTTTTTT.

This clonotype was seen at least ten times. The chain has TRBV20-1 and TRBJ2-5; D may be TRBD1 (7 bases). V shed 2 bases and J shed 3 bases, with 13 bases lying between them. The CDR3 loop spans 14 amino acids. CDR1 and CDR2 from the germline V gene are DFQATT and SNEGSKA (reference sequence). DNA for the CDR3: TGCAGTGCTAGACGGGGGACAGCCGAAGAGACCCAGTACTTC. It encodes CSARRGTAEETQYF.